The next 22 T cell receptor beta chains were all read from a single sample in a study of blood T cell repertoires in COVID-19. Clones were sequenced by immunoSEQ multiplex PCR, and TCRdb holds only the in-frame ones, with some missing. The sample gives 250,000 to 400,000 clones, around 86% of which show up once; roughly 5.2% is in the top ten. The sequencing sample was made of PBMCs or T cells enriched from blood (not recorded which). The source is a man aged 55 to 70 who had recovered from COVID-19.

The V call is TRBV29-1, the J call TRBJ2-7; 12 nucleotides agree with TRBD2. Germline V gene data show CDR1 as SQVTM and CDR2 as ANQGSEA. Germline trimming cut 4 bases from V and 6 bases from J; bases unmatched to any gene: 7. The CDR3 extends over 14 amino acids. The CDR3 DNA is TGCAGCGTTGTTCGACTAGCGGGAGAACTCGAGCAGTACTTC. Encoded protein: CSVVRLAGELEQYF.

This clone was counted a single time. This chain uses TRBV5-4 with TRBJ2-1; 8 bases align to TRBD2. Trimming at V came to 3 bases and at J to 8 bases, leaving 7 bases not matched to a gene. Looked up from germline, CDR1 is SGHNT and CDR2 is YYREEE (reference sequence). The CDR3 is 14 amino acids. Here the CDR3 DNA reads TGTGCCAGCAGCTCACAGAGACTAGCGCATGAGCAGTTCTTC. Amino acid sequence: CASSSQRLAHEQFF.

The genes are TRBV27 and TRBJ2-1; D perhaps matches TRBD1 (5 bases). From germline, CDR1 is MNHEY and CDR2 SMNVEV (reference sequence). The CDR3 has 18 amino acids. V shed 3 bases and J shed 0 bases, with 18 bases lying between them. The CDR3 DNA follows: TGTGCCAGCAGTTTTCTCTACGCTGAGACAGCCTCCTACAATGAGCAGTTCTTC. Translated, it gives CASSFLYAETASYNEQFF.

The chain joins TRBV28 to TRBJ1-2; D call uncertain. Trimming took 11 bases from V and 0 from J, leaving 10 bases between them. The CDR3 loop spans 12 amino acids. Germline V gives CDR1 MDHEN, CDR2 SYDVKM. CDR3 residues: CASRGANYGYTF. CDR3 coding DNA: TGTGCCTCGCGCGGAGCTAACTATGGCTACACCTTC.

The chain joins TRBV28 to TRBJ2-2, with TRBD1 identical over 8 bases. The V segment lost 6 bases and the J segment 2 bases; nucleotides outside the gene matches: 8. This CDR3 is 16 amino acids long. The V gene's germline CDR1 is MDHEN and CDR2 SYDVKM. CDR3 protein: CASRPRTGSNTGELFF. The CDR3 DNA follows: TGTGCCAGCAGACCCCGGACAGGGTCAAACACCGGGGAGCTGTTTTTT.

The V gene is TRBV19, the J gene TRBJ1-5; 10 bases are shared with TRBD1. The length of the CDR3 is 16 residues. The germline gives CDR1 LNHDA, CDR2 SQIVND (reference sequence). V shed 1 base, J shed 4 bases, and the junction held 4 bases outside the gene matches. CDR3: CASSIGDRGDNQPQHF. Here the CDR3 DNA reads TGTGCCAGTAGTATAGGGGACAGGGGTGATAATCAGCCCCAGCATTTT.

The chain recombines TRBV7-9 with TRBJ1-4; D gene uncertain. The CDR3 is 15 amino acids. From germline, CDR1 is SEHNR and CDR2 FQNEAQ (reference sequence). V lost 5 bases to trimming and J lost 10 bases, with 20 bases between them. The CDR3 DNA reads as TGTGCCAGCAGCCCCAGGACTCCGGCAAAGGGAAAACTGTTTTTT. It encodes CASSPRTPAKGKLFF.

This clone has just a few counts. V is TRBV19 and J is TRBJ1-5; a weak D match, TRBD1 (5 bases). This CDR3 spans 13 amino acids. Germline CDR1 is LNHDA and CDR2 is SQIVND (reference sequence). The V end lost 5 bases, the J end lost 3 bases, and 8 bases lay between the germline ends. CDR3 residues: CASSAGNNQPQHF. The CDR3 nucleotides are TGTGCCAGTAGTGCAGGGAACAATCAGCCCCAGCATTTT.

The J gene is TRBJ1-5, the V gene TRBV24-1; D gene uncertain. Germline-derived CDR1 and CDR2 are KGHDR and SFDVKD. The CDR3 runs 15 residues. V was trimmed by 5 bases and J by 5 bases, leaving 15 bases between them. The CDR3 coding sequence is TGTGCCACCAGTGTGGGTCGATTGGGCGATCAGCCCCAGCATTTT. Its translation is CATSVGRLGDQPQHF.

V is TRBV5-1 and J is TRBJ2-7, with 10 bases fitting TRBD1. Trimming cost V 3 bases and J 6 bases; bases outside gene matches: 12. Germline-derived CDR1 and CDR2 are SGHRS and YFSETQ. This CDR3 is 16 amino acids long. CDR3 sequence: CASSSEKGQGSPEQYF. The CDR3 DNA reads as TGCGCCAGCAGCTCAGAGAAGGGACAGGGGTCCCCCGAGCAGTACTTC.

The rearrangement links TRBV11-2 to TRBJ1-1; D is unclear. Germline V gene lookup returns CDR1 SGHAT and CDR2 FQNNGV. This CDR3 is built from 12 residues. The V and J ends lost 2 bases and 3 bases respectively, with 4 bases between them. The CDR3 is CASSLSDTEAFF. DNA for the CDR3: TGTGCCAGCAGCTTAAGCGACACTGAAGCTTTCTTT.

This chain uses TRBV19 with TRBJ1-1; 7 bases map to TRBD1. V was pared by 5 bases and J by 1 base, with 7 bases of the junction left unmatched. The CDR3 sequence is 15 residues long. Germline-derived CDR1 and CDR2 are LNHDA and SQIVND (reference sequence). CDR3 sequence reads: CASSAIPGGNTEAFF. For the CDR3, the DNA is TGTGCCAGTAGTGCAATACCAGGGGGGAACACTGAAGCTTTCTTT.

This rearrangement joins TRBV9 to TRBJ2-7, with TRBD2 matching 8 bases. V shed 4 bases and J 2 bases; nucleotides not matched to a gene: 14. Germline V lookup: CDR1 SGDLS, CDR2 YYNGEE. The CDR3 covers 17 residues. CDR3 coding DNA: TGTGCCAGCAGCCCGCCTGCCGAGACTAGCGCGACCTACGAGCAGTACTTC. This translates into CASSPPAETSATYEQYF. Using reference TRBV9 and TRBJ2-7 for the parts outside the CDR3, the full variable domain is DSGVTQTPKHLITATGQRVTLRCSPRSGDLSVYWYQQSLDQGLQFLIQYYNGEERAKGNILERFSAQQFPDLHSELNLSSLELGDSALYFCASSPPAETSATYEQYFGPGTRLTVT.

The gene calls are TRBV12-3 or TRBV12-4 and TRBJ2-1, with a possible D match to TRBD1 (5 bases). This CDR3 is 12 amino acids long. V gave up 6 bases and J gave up 5 bases, with 8 bases separating them. The CDR3 nucleotides are TGTGCCAGCAGCCAGGGCGACAATGAGCAGTTCTTC. Its protein is CASSQGDNEQFF.

J is TRBJ2-3 and V is TRBV7-3; 13 bases match TRBD2. CDR1 and CDR2 (germline): SGHTA, FQGTGA. The J segment lost 4 bases and the V segment lost 4 bases, leaving 8 bases of the junction unmatched. The CDR3 is 17 amino acids. In DNA, the CDR3 is TGTGCCAGCAGCTCCGGACTAGCGGGAGATGGGGCAGATACGCAGTATTTT. Translation: CASSSGLAGDGADTQYF.

In its sample, this clone was seen once. The chain recombines TRBV2 with TRBJ2-7, with TRBD2 identical over 7 bases. Trimming took 7 bases from V and 2 from J; bases not matched to a gene: 11. Germline CDR1 SNHLY, CDR2 FYNNEI. The CDR3 extends over 15 amino acids. The CDR3 region is CASTRGASGTYEQYF. CDR3 coding DNA: TGTGCCAGCACGAGGGGAGCTAGCGGAACCTACGAGCAGTACTTC.

This clone occurred a few times. The chain employs TRBV5-4 and TRBJ1-6; no clear D gene. Per the germline V gene, CDR1 is SGHNT and CDR2 is YYREEE (reference sequence). The CDR3 covers 12 residues. V was cut by 1 base and J by 10 bases, with 6 bases left in between. DNA for the CDR3: TGTGCCAGCAGCTTGCCGGGGTCACCCCTCCACTTT. This translates into CASSLPGSPLHF.

This chain joins TRBV5-1 and TRBJ1-3; 7 positions match TRBD1. Germline V gene data show CDR1 as SGHRS and CDR2 as YFSETQ. The CDR3 consists of 16 residues. With V trimmed by 1 base and J by 2 bases, 6 bases remained unmatched. CDR3 bases: TGCGCCAGCAGCTTGTTGTTCGGGACAGCTGGAAACACCATATATTTT. Translating gives CASSLLFGTAGNTIYF. Looking up the rest from reference TRBV5-1 and TRBJ1-3 gives the full variable domain: KAGVTQTPRYLIKTRGQQVTLSCSPISGHRSVSWYQQTPGQGLQFLFEYFSETQRNKGNFPGRFSGRQFSNSRSEMNVSTLELGDSALYLCASSLLFGTAGNTIYFGEGSWLTVV.

The V and J genes are TRBV11-3 and TRBJ1-3; D remains unclear. Germline CDR1 and CDR2: SGHNT and YENEEA. CDR3 length: 14 amino acids. The V end was cut by 3 bases, the J end by 2 bases, with 8 bases between. The CDR3 DNA sequence: TGTGCCAGCAGCTTTGGAGGCGCTGGAAACACCATATATTTT. Protein sequence: CASSFGGAGNTIYF. Looking up the rest from reference TRBV11-3 and TRBJ1-3 gives the full variable domain: EAGVVQSPRYKIIEKKQPVAFWCNPISGHNTLYWYLQNLGQGPELLIRYENEEAVDDSQLPKDRFSAERLKGVDSTLKIQPAELGDSAVYLCASSFGGAGNTIYFGEGSWLTVV.

This clone appeared a few times. The chain is built from TRBV28 and TRBJ2-1, with TRBD2 identical over 7 bases. CDR1 MDHEN and CDR2 SYDVKM come from the germline V gene. Germline trimming cut 7 bases from V and 6 bases from J; bases unmatched to any gene: 9. The CDR3 is 14 residues long. In nucleotides, the CDR3 is TGTGCCAGCACATTAGCGGGCACCTTCAATGAGCAGTTCTTC. This encodes CASTLAGTFNEQFF. The full variable domain, its missing parts supplied by reference TRBV28 and TRBJ2-1, is DVKVTQSSRYLVKRTGEKVFLECVQDMDHENMFWYRQDPGLGLRLIYFSYDVKMKEKGDIPEGYSVSREKKERFSLILESASTNQTSMYLCASTLAGTFNEQFFGPGTRLTVL.

CDR3 amino acids: CASRQKGTGPWEQYF. The CDR3 bases are TGTGCCAGCAGGCAAAAAGGGACAGGGCCATGGGAGCAGTACTTC. The chain links TRBV3-1 (or the pseudogene TRBV3-2) to TRBJ2-7; 9 bases fit TRBD1. Looked up from germline, CDR1 is LGHDT and CDR2 is YNNKEL (reference sequence). With V trimmed by 6 bases and J by 7 bases, 13 bases remained unmatched. The CDR3 is 15 residues long.

This chain joins TRBV5-4 and TRBJ1-6, with TRBD1 as a possible D gene (5 bases). With 4 bases removed from V and 5 bases from J, the gap between germline ends came to 10 bases. Germline V lookup: CDR1 SGHNT, CDR2 YYREEE (reference sequence). The CDR3 extends over 14 amino acids. Written as DNA, the CDR3 is TGTGCCAGCAGCATCGACAGCAATAATTCACCCCTCCACTTT. This codes for CASSIDSNNSPLHF.